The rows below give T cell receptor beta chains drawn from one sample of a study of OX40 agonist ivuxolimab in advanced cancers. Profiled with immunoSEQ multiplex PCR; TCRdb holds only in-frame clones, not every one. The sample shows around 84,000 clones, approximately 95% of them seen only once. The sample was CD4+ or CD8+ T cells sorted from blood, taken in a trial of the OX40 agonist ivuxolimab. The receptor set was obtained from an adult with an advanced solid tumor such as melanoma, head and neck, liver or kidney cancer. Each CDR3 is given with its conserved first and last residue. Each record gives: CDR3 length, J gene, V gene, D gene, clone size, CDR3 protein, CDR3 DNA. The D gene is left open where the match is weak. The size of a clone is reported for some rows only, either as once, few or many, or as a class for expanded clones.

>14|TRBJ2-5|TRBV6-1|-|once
CASSEVTPGETQYF
TGTGCCAGCAGTGAAGTAACACCTGGGGAGACCCAGTACTTC
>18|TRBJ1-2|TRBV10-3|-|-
CAISESLTSGQGHYGYTF
TGTGCCATCAGTGAGTCTTTGACAAGTGGGCAGGGGCACTATGGCTACACCTTC
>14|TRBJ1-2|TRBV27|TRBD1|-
CASSLGTANYGYTF
TGTGCCAGCAGCCTTGGGACAGCTAACTATGGCTACACCTTC
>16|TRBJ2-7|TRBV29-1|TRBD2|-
CSVVETSGGNSYEQYF
TGCAGCGTTGTTGAGACTAGCGGGGGAAACTCCTACGAGCAGTACTTC
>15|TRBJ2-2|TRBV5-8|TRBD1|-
CASSFGQGTTGELFF
TGTGCCAGCAGCTTCGGACAGGGTACCACCGGGGAGCTGTTTTTT
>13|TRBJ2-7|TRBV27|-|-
CASSPGQYYEQYF
TGTGCCAGCAGTCCAGGACAATACTACGAGCAGTACTTC
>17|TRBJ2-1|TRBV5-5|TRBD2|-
CASSDGVSGGPMDEQFF
TGTGCCAGCAGCGACGGGGTGTCGGGAGGGCCCATGGATGAGCAGTTCTTC
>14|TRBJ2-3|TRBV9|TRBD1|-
CASSATGGRDTQYF
TGTGCCAGCAGCGCGACAGGGGGTAGGGATACGCAGTATTTT
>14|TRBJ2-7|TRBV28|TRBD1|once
CASSPPGQAREQYF
TGTGCCAGCAGTCCCCCGGGACAGGCTCGCGAGCAGTACTTC
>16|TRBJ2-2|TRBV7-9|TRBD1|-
CASSQGAPGPTGELFF
TGTGCCAGCAGCCAGGGGGCCCCTGGGCCCACCGGGGAGCTGTTTTTT
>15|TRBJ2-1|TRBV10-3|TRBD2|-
CAISDRREGQDEQFF
TGTGCCATCAGTGACCGGCGGGAGGGCCAAGACGAGCAGTTCTTC
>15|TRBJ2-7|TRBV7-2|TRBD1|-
CASSEGTGTVYEQYF
TGTGCCAGCAGCGAGGGGACAGGGACCGTCTACGAGCAGTACTTC
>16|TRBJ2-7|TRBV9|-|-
CASSAREGAARYEQYF
TGTGCCAGCAGCGCTCGGGAAGGGGCAGCCCGCTACGAGCAGTACTTC
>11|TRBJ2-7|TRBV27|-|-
CASSVLSEQYF
TGTGCCAGCAGTGTTCTCTCAGAGCAGTACTTC
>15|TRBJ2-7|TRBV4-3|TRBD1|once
CASSTGTGRLYEQYF
TGCGCCAGCAGCACCGGGACAGGGAGGCTCTACGAGCAGTACTTC
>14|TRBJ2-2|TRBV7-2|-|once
CASSSPSDTGELFF
TGTGCCAGCAGCTCTCCATCAGACACCGGGGAGCTGTTTTTT
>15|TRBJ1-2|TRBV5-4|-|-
CASSPPTGSNYGYTF
TGTGCCAGCAGCCCCCCGACAGGTTCTAACTATGGCTACACCTTC
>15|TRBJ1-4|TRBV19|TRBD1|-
CASSTVDRDGEKLFF
TGTGCCAGTAGTACCGTCGACAGGGATGGTGAAAAACTGTTTTTT
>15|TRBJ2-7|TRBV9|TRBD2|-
CASSSSGGTFDEQYF
TGTGCCAGCAGCTCCTCGGGGGGGACCTTTGACGAGCAGTACTTC
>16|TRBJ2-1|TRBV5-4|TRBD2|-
CASTVLGLAVYNEQFF
TGTGCCAGCACTGTTCTGGGACTAGCGGTCTACAATGAGCAGTTCTTC
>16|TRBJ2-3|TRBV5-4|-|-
CASSLPPTKSTDTQYF
TGTGCCAGCAGCTTGCCCCCGACCAAAAGCACAGATACGCAGTATTTT
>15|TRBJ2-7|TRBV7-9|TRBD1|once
CASSSGQGAPYEQYF
TGTGCCAGCAGCTCCGGACAGGGGGCCCCCTACGAGCAGTACTTC
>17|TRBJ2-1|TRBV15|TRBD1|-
CATSGSEGQGSYNEQFF
TGTGCCACCAGCGGCTCTGAGGGACAGGGCTCTTACAATGAGCAGTTCTTC
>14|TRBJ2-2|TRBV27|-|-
CASTSGLYTGELFF
TGTGCCAGCACCTCGGGACTCTACACCGGGGAGCTGTTTTTT
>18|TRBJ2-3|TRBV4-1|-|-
CASSQRQARGTSTDTQYF
TGCGCCAGCAGCCAACGACAGGCCCGGGGGACAAGCACAGATACGCAGTATTTT
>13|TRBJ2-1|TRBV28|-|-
CASSFSKGGEQFF
TGTGCCAGCAGTTTCTCAAAAGGGGGGGAGCAGTTCTTC
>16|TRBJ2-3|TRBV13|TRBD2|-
CASSLRSSGPTDTQYF
TGTGCCAGCAGCTTAAGGTCTAGCGGGCCCACAGATACGCAGTATTTT
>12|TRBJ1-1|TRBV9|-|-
CASSVINTEAFF
TGTGCCAGCAGCGTGATCAACACTGAAGCTTTCTTT
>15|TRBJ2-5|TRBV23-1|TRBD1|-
CASSQDRGRGETQYF
TGCGCCAGCAGTCAGGACAGGGGGCGCGGAGAGACCCAGTACTTC
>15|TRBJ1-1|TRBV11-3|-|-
CASSLVAGTRTEAFF
TGTGCCAGCAGCTTAGTGGCAGGGACTAGGACTGAAGCTTTCTTT
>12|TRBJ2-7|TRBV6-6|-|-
CASSYAVYQQYF
TGTGCCAGCAGTTACGCCGTCTACCAGCAGTACTTC
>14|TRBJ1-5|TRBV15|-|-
CATSRDELNQPQHF
TGTGCCACCAGCAGAGATGAGCTTAATCAGCCCCAGCATTTT
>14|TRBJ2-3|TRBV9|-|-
CASSGASATDTQYF
TGTGCCAGCAGCGGGGCTAGCGCCACAGATACGCAGTATTTT
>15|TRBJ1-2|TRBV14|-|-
CASSQGRADYYGYTF
TGTGCCAGCAGCCAAGGGAGAGCAGACTACTATGGCTACACCTTC
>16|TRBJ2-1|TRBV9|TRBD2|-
CASSGPYSGRLNEQFF
TGTGCCAGCAGCGGACCCTATAGCGGGAGACTCAATGAGCAGTTCTTC
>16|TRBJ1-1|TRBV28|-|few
CASRGRISDMNTEAFF
TGTGCCAGCAGAGGACGGATTTCGGACATGAACACTGAAGCTTTCTTT
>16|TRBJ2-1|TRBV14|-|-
CASSQDRSGVVNEQFF
TGTGCCAGCAGCCAAGATCGCAGCGGAGTCGTCAATGAGCAGTTCTTC
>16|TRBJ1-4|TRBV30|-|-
CAWSVQVWATNEKLFF
TGTGCCTGGAGTGTTCAGGTCTGGGCAACTAATGAAAAACTGTTTTTT
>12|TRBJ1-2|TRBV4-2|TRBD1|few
CASMDRLAGYTF
TGTGCCAGCATGGACAGGTTGGCCGGCTACACCTTC
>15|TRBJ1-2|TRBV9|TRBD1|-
CASSVAQGQGDGYTF
TGTGCCAGCAGCGTAGCTCAGGGACAGGGGGATGGCTACACCTTC
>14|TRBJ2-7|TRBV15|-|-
CATSREQGLYEQYF
TGTGCCACCAGCAGAGAACAGGGTCTCTACGAGCAGTACTTC
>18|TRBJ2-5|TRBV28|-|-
CASSFSPVLAKFRETQYF
TGTGCCAGCAGTTTCAGTCCCGTTCTAGCGAAGTTCAGGGAGACCCAGTACTTC
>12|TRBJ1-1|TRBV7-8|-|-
CASSFREGEAFF
TGTGCCAGCAGCTTCAGGGAGGGTGAAGCTTTCTTT